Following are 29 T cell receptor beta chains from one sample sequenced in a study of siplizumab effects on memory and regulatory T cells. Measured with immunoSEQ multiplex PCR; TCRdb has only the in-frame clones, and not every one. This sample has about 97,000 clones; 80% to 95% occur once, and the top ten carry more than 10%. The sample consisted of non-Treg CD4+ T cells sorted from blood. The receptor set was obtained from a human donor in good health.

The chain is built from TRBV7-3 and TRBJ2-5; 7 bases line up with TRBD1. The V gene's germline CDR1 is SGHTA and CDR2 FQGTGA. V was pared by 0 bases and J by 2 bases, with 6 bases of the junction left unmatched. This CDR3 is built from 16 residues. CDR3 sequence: CASSLTFDREQETQYF. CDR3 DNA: TGTGCCAGCAGCTTAACCTTCGACAGGGAACAAGAGACCCAGTACTTC. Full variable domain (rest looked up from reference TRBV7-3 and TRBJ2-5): GAGVSQTPSNKVTEKGKYVELRCDPISGHTALYWYRQSLGQGPEFLIYFQGTGAADDSGLPNDRFFAVRPEGSVSTLKIQRTERGDSAVYLCASSLTFDREQETQYFGPGTRLLVL.

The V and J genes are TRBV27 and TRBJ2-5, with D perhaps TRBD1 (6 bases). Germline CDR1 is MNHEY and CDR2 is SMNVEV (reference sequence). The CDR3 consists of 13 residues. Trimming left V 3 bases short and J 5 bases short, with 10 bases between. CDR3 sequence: CASSFRGRETQYF. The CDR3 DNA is TGTGCCAGCAGTTTCAGGGGCCGTGAGACCCAGTACTTC.

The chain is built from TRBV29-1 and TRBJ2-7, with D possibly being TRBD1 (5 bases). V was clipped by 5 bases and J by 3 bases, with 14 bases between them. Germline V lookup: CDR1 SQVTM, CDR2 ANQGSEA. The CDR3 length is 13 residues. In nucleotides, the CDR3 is TGCAGCGTTTTACCGCAGGGTGACTACGAGCAGTACTTC. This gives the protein CSVLPQGDYEQYF.

In DNA form, the CDR3 reads TGTGCCAGCAGCTTAGTTACGGGACATACGCAGTATTTT. It codes for CASSLVTGHTQYF. The genes are TRBV7-9 and TRBJ2-3; the D call may be TRBD1 or TRBD2 (5 bases each). The length of the CDR3 is 13 residues. V lost 1 base and J 7 bases, leaving 9 bases between the germline ends. Per the germline V gene, CDR1 is SEHNR and CDR2 is FQNEAQ (reference sequence).

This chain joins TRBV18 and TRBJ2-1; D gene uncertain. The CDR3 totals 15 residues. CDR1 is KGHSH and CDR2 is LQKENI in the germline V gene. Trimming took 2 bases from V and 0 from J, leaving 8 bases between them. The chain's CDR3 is CASSPRSSSYNEQFF. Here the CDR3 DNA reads TGTGCCAGCTCACCAAGGAGTAGCTCCTACAATGAGCAGTTCTTC.

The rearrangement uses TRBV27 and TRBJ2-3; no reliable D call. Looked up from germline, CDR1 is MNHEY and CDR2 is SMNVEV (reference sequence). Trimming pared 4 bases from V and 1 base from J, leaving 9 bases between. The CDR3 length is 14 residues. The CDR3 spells CASSWSLGTDTQYF. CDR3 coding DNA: TGTGCCAGCAGTTGGTCATTGGGCACAGATACGCAGTATTTT.

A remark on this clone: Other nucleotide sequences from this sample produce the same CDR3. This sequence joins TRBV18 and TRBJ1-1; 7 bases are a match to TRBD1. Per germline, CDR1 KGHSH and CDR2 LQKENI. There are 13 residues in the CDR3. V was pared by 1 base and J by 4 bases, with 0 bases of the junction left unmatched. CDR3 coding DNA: TGTGCCAGCTCACCACAGGGGGCCACTGAAGCTTTCTTT. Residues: CASSPQGATEAFF.

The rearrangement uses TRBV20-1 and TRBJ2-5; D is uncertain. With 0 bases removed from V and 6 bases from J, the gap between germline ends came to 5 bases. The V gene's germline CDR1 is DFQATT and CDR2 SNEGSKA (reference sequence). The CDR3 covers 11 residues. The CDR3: CSARDRQTQYF. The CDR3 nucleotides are TGCAGTGCTAGAGATCGTCAGACCCAGTACTTC.

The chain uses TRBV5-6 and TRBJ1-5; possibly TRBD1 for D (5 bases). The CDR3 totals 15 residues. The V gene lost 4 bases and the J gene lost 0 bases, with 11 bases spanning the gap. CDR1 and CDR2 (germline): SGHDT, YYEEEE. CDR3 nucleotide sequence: TGTGCCAGCAGCGCCGGGACCTATAGCAATCAGCCCCAGCATTTT. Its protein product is CASSAGTYSNQPQHF.

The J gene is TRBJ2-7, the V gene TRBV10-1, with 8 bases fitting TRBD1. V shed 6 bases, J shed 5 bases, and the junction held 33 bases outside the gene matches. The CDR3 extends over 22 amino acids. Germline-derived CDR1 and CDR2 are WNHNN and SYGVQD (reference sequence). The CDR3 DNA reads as TGCGCCAGCAGCGGGACAGGATCTGCTCCCCCGGGGCCTTTCCGAGGCCTCCACGAGCAGTACTTC. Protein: CASSGTGSAPPGPFRGLHEQYF.

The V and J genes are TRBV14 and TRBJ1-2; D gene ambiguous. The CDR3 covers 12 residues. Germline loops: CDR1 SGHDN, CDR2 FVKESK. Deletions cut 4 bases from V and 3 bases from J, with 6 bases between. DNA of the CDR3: TGTGCCAGCAGCCGGGATCACTATGGCTACACCTTC. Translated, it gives CASSRDHYGYTF.

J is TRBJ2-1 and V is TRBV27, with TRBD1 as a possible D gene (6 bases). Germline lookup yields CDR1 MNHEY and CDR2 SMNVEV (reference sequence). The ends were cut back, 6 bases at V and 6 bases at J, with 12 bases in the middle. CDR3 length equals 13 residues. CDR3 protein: CASSPDRANEQFF. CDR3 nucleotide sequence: TGTGCCAGCAGCCCGGACAGAGCCAATGAGCAGTTCTTC.

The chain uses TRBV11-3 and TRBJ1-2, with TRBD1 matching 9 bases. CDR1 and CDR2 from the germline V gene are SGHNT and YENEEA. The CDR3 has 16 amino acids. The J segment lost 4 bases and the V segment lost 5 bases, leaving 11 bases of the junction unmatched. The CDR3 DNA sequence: TGTGCCAGCAGCAACCGGGACAGGGATCTGGGCTATGGCTACACCTTC. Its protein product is CASSNRDRDLGYGYTF.

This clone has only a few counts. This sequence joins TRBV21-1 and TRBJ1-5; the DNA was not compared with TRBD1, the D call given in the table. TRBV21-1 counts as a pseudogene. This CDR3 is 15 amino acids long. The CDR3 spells CASSKSPRSNQPQHF. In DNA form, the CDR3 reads TGTGCCAGCAGCAAATCCCCCAGGAGCAATCAGCCCCAGCATTTT.

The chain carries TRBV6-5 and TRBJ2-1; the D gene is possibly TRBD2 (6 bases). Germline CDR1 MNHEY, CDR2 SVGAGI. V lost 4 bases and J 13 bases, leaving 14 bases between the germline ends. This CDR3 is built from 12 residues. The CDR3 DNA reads TGTGCCAGCAGTTCATCGACTAGGGAACAGTTCTTC. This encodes CASSSSTREQFF.

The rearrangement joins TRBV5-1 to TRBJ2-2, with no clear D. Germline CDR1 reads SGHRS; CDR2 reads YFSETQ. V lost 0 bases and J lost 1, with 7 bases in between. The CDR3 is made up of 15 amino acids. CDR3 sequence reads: CASSLDGMNTGELFF. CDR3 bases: TGCGCCAGCAGCTTGGACGGAATGAACACCGGGGAGCTGTTTTTT. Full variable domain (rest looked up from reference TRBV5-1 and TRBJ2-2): KAGVTQTPRYLIKTRGQQVTLSCSPISGHRSVSWYQQTPGQGLQFLFEYFSETQRNKGNFPGRFSGRQFSNSRSEMNVSTLELGDSALYLCASSLDGMNTGELFFGEGSRLTVL.

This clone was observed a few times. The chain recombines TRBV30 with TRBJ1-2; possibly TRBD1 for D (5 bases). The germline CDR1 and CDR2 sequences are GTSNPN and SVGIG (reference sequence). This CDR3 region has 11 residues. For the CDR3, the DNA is TGTGCTTTGGAGGGGACCTATGGCTACACCTTC. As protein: CALEGTYGYTF.

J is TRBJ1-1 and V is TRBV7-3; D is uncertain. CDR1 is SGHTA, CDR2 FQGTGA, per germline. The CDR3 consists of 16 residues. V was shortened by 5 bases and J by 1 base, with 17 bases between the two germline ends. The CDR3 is CASSTLVRQENTEAFF. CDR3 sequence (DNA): TGTGCCAGCAGCACACTGGTGAGACAAGAGAACACTGAAGCTTTCTTT. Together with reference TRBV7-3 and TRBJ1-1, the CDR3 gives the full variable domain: GAGVSQTPSNKVTEKGKYVELRCDPISGHTALYWYRQSLGQGPEFLIYFQGTGAADDSGLPNDRFFAVRPEGSVSTLKIQRTERGDSAVYLCASSTLVRQENTEAFFGQGTRLTVV.

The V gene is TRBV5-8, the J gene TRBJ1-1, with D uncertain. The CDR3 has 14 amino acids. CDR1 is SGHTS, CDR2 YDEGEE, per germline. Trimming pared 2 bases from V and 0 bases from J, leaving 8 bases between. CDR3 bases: TGTGCCAGCAGCTTCAGGACGGTGAACACTGAAGCTTTCTTT. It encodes CASSFRTVNTEAFF.

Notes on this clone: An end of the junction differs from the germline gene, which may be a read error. The CDR3 DNA reads as TGTGCCAGTAGGATAGGGACTGCTAGCACAGATACGCAGTATTTT. Amino acids: CASRIGTASTDTQYF. The chain joins TRBV19 to TRBJ2-3; a weak D match, TRBD2 (6 bases). The CDR3 is 15 residues long. From germline, CDR1 is LNHDA and CDR2 SQIVND (reference sequence).

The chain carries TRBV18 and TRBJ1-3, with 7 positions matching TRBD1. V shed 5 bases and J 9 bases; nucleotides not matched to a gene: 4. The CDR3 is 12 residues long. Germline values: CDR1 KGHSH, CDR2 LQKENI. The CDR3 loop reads CASSGQDITIYF. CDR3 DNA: TGTGCCAGCTCAGGACAGGACATCACCATATATTTT.

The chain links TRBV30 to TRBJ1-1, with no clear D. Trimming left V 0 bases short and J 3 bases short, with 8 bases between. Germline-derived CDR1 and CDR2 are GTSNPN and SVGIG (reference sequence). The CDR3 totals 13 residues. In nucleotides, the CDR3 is TGTGCCTGGAGTGTACTATCCTACACTGAAGCTTTCTTT. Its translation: CAWSVLSYTEAFF.

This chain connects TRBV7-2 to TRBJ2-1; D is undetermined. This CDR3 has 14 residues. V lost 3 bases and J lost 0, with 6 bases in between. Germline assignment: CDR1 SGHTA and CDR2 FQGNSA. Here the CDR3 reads CASSLGLSYNEQFF. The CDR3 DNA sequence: TGTGCCAGCAGCTTGGGCCTCTCCTACAATGAGCAGTTCTTC.

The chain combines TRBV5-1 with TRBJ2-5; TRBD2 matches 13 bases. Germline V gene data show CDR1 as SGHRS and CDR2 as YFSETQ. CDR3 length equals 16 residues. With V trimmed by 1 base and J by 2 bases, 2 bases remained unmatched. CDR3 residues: CASSLLGLAGQETQYF. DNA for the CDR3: TGCGCCAGCAGCTTGCTGGGACTAGCGGGACAAGAGACCCAGTACTTC.

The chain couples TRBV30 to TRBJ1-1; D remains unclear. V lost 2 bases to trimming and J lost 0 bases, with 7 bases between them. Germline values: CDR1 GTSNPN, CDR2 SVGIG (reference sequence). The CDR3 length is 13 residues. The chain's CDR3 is CAWSKGLNTEAFF. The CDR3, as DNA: TGTGCCTGGAGTAAAGGGCTGAACACTGAAGCTTTCTTT.

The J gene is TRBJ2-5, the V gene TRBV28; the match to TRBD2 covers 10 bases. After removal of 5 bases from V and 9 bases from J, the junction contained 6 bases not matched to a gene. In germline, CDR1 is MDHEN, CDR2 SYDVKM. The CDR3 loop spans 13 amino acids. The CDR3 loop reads CASSNSGRAAQYF. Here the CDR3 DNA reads TGTGCCAGCAGTAACAGCGGGAGGGCCGCCCAGTACTTC. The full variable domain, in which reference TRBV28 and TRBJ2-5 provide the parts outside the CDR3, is DVKVTQSSRYLVKRTGEKVFLECVQDMDHENMFWYRQDPGLGLRLIYFSYDVKMKEKGDIPEGYSVSREKKERFSLILESASTNQTSMYLCASSNSGRAAQYFGPGTRLLVL.

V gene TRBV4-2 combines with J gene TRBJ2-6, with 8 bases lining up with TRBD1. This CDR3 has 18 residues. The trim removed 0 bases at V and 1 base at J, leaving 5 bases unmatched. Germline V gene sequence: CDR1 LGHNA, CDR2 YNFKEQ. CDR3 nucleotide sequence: TGTGCCAGCAGCCAAGATCTCACAGGGGGTTCTGGGGCCAACGTCCTGACTTTC. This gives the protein CASSQDLTGGSGANVLTF.

CDR3 sequence: CASSIGIRPQHF. The CDR3 coding sequence is TGTGCCAGCAGTATCGGAATACGGCCCCAGCATTTT. The chain employs TRBV5-5 and TRBJ1-5; D not certain. The germline V gene encodes CDR1 SGHKS and CDR2 YYEKEE (reference sequence). Trimming shortened V by 5 bases and J by 9 bases, and 12 bases separated the two germline ends. The CDR3 has 12 residues.

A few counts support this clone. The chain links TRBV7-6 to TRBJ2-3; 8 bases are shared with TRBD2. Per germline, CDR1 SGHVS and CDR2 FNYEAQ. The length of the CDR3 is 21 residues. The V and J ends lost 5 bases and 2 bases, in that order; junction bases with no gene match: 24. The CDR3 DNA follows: TGTGCCAGCAGCCTAGGGCCGGGACTAGTTAGAGGGGGACGGTCCACAGATACGCAGTATTTT. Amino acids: CASSLGPGLVRGGRSTDTQYF.